The 3 T cell receptor beta chains presented below share a single source sample, sequenced in a study of neurological immune-mediated disorders. TCRdb redid the calling of the 5' RACE reads with MiXCR, one entry per CDR3 protein. Seen here are fewer than 35,000 distinct CDR3 sequences, around 3.4% observed once, and the top ten hold 7%. The sequencing input was PBMCs. These receptors all come from a woman in her twenties or thirties with multiple sclerosis.

This clonotype was seen at least ten times. The chain uses TRBV7-2 and TRBJ1-1; tentative D call: TRBD1 (6 bases). Germline V gives CDR1 SGHTA, CDR2 FQGNSA. The CDR3 extends over 13 amino acids. V lost 7 bases and J 0 bases, leaving 9 bases between the germline ends. CDR3 DNA: TGTGCCAGCACTACAGGGATGAACACTGAAGCTTTCTTT. Its translation is CASTTGMNTEAFF.

Ten or more counts support this clonotype. The chain combines TRBV21-1 with TRBJ2-7. TRBV21-1 is listed as a pseudogene. The CDR3 totals 17 residues. This chain's CDR3 is CASSKASGDRRSYEQYF. The CDR3 DNA reads TGTGCCAGCAGCAAAGCAAGTGGTGACAGGAGATCCTACGAGCAGTACTTC.

Worth noting for this clonotype: Being one base from a much bigger clone, this may be a read error. CDR3 protein: CASNSRGRDEQYF. CDR3 DNA sequence: TGTGCCAGCAATTCCCGGGGAAGGGACGAGCAGTACTTC. The chain joins TRBV6-2 or TRBV6-3 to TRBJ2-7, with D possibly matching TRBD2 (5 bases). Trimming shortened V by 7 bases and J by 5 bases, and 15 bases separated the two germline ends. CDR1 and CDR2 from the germline V gene are MNHEY and SVGEGT. The CDR3 length is 13 residues.